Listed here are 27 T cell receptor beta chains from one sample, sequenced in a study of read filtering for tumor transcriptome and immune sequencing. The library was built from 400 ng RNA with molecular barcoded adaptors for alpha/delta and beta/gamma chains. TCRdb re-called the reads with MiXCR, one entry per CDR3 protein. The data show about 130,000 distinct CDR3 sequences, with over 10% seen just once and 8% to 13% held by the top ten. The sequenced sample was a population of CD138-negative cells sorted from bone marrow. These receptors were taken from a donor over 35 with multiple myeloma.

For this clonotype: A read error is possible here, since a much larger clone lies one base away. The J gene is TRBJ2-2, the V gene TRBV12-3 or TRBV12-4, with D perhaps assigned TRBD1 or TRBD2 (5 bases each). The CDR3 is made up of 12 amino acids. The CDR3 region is CASRAGIGALFF. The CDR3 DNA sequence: TGTGCCAGCAGAGCAGGGATCGGGGCGCTGTTTTTT.

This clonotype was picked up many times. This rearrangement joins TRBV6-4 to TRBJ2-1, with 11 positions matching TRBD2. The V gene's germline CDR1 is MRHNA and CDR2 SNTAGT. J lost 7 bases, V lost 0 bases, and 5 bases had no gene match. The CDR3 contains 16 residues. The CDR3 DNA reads TGTGCCAGCAGTGACTCGAGGCTAGCGGGAGGTAATGAGCAGTTCTTC. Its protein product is CASSDSRLAGGNEQFF.

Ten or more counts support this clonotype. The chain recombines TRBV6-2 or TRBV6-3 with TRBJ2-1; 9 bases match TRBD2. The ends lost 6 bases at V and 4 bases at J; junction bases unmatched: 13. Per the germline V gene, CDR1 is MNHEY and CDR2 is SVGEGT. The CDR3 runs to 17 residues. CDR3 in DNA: TGTGCCAGCAGCCCCCACTTAGCGGGAGTTAATTACAATGAGCAGTTCTTC. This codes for CASSPHLAGVNYNEQFF.

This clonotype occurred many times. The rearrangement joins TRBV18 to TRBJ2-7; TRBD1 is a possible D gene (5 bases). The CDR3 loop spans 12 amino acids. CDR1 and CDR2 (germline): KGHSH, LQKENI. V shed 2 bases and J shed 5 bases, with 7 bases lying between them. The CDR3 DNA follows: TGTGCCAGCTCACCAGTAGGGGACGAGCAGTACTTC. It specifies CASSPVGDEQYF.

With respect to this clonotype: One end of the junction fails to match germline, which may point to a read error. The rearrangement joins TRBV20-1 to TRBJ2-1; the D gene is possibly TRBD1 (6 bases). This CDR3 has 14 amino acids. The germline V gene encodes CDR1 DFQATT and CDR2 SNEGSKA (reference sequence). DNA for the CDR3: TGCGGTGCTAGTAGGACAGCAAACGCCTACGAGCAGTTCTTC. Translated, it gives CGASRTANAYEQFF.

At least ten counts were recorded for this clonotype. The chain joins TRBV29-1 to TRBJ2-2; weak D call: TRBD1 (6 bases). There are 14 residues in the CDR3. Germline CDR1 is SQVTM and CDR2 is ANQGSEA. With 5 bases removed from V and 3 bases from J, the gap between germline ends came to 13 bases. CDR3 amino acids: CSVKRDKDTGELFF. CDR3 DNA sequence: TGCAGCGTTAAACGGGACAAAGACACCGGGGAGCTGTTTTTT.

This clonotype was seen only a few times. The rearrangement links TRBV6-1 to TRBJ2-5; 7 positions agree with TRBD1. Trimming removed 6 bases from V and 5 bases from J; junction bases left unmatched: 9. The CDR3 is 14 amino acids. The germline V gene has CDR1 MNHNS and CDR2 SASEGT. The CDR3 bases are TGTGCCAGCAGCGTAAACAGGGGACAGGAGACCCAGTACTTC. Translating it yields CASSVNRGQETQYF.

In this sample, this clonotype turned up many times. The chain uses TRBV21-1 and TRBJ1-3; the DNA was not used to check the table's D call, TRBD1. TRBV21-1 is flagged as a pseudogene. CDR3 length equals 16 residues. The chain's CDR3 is CASSKGEEGEVNTIYF. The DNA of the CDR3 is TGTGCCAGCAGCAAAGGCGAGGAGGGGGAAGTGAACACCATATATTTT.

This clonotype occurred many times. The CDR3 loop is CASSQGDRGNQPQHF. The CDR3 bases are TGTGCCAGCAGCCAAGGGGACAGGGGGAATCAGCCCCAGCATTTT. V usage is TRBV3-1 and J usage is TRBJ1-5, with 11 bases lining up with TRBD1. This CDR3 comprises 15 residues. V gave up 1 base and J gave up 4 bases; unmatched junction bases: 0. In germline, CDR1 is LGHDT, CDR2 YNNKEL (reference sequence).

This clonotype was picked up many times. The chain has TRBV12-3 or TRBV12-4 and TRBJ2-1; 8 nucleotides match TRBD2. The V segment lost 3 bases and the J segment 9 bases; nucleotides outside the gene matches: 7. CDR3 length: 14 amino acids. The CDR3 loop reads CASSFGGAESEQFF. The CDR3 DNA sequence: TGTGCCAGCAGTTTCGGGGGGGCCGAGAGTGAGCAGTTCTTC.

CDR3 DNA: TGCGCCAGCAGGACATACATGACTAGCGGGGGAAATACGCAGTATTTT. The encoded protein is CASRTYMTSGGNTQYF. The V gene is TRBV5-1, the J gene TRBJ2-3; 12 positions match TRBD2. Losses at the gene ends were 5 bases for V and 7 bases for J; bases not matched to a gene: 11. CDR1 and CDR2 (germline): SGHRS, YFSETQ. The CDR3 has 16 residues. Based on the CDR3 plus reference TRBV5-1 and TRBJ2-3, the full variable domain is KAGVTQTPRYLIKTRGQQVTLSCSPISGHRSVSWYQQTPGQGLQFLFEYFSETQRNKGNFPGRFSGRQFSNSRSEMNVSTLELGDSALYLCASRTYMTSGGNTQYFGPGTRLTVL.

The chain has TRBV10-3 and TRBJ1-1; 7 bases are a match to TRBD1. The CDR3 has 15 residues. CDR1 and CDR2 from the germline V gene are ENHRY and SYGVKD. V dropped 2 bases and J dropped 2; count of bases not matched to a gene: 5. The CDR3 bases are TGTGCCATCAGTGAGCCCGGACAGGCAAACACTGAAGCTTTCTTT. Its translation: CAISEPGQANTEAFF.

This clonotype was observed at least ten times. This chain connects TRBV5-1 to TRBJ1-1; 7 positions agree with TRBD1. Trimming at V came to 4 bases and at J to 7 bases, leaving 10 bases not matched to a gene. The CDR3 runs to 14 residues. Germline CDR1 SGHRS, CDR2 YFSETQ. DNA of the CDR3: TGCGCCAGCAGCCCAGTCGACAGGGCGGGTGAAGCTTTCTTT. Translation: CASSPVDRAGEAFF.

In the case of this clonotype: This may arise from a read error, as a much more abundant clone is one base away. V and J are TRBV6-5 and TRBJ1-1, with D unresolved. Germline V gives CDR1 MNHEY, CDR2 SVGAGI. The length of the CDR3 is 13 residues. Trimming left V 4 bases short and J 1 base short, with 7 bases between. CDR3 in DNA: TGTGCCAGCAGTTTATGGGGGAACACTGAAGCTTTCTTT. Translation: CASSLWGNTEAFF.

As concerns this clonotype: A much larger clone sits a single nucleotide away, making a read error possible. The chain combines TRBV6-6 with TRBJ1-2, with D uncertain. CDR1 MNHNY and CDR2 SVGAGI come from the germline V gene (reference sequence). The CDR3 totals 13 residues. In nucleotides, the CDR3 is TGTGCCAGCGGTTACTCGAGAGGATATGGCTACACCTTC. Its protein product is CASGYSRGYGYTF.

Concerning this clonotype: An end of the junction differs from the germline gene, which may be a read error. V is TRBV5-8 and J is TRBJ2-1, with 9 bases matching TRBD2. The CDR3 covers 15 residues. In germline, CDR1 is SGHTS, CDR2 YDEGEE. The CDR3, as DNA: TGTGCCAGCAGCCTAGCGGGAAGCTCCTACAATGAGCAGTTATTC. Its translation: CASSLAGSSYNEQLF.

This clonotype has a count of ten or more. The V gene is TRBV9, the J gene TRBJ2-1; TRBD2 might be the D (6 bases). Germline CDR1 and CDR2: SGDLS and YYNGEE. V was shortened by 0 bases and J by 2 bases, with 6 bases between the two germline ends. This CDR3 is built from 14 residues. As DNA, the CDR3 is TGTGCCAGCAGCGTAGGGGGGGCCTACAATGAGCAGTTCTTC. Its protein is CASSVGGAYNEQFF.

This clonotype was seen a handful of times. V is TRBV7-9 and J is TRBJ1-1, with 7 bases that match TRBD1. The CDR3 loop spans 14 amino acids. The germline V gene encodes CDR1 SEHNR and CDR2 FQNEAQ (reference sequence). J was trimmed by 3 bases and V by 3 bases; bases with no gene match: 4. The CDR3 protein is CASSLARGDTEAFF. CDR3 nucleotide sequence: TGTGCCAGCAGCTTGGCCAGGGGGGACACTGAAGCTTTCTTT.

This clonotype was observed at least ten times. DNA of the CDR3: TGCGCCAGCAGCCTCACTAGTGATGAGCAGTTCTTC. It yields the protein CASSLTSDEQFF. The J gene is TRBJ2-1, the V gene TRBV5-1, with D perhaps TRBD2 (5 bases). The V gene's germline CDR1 is SGHRS and CDR2 YFSETQ. The CDR3 runs 12 residues. Trimming left V 4 bases short and J 8 bases short, with 10 bases between.

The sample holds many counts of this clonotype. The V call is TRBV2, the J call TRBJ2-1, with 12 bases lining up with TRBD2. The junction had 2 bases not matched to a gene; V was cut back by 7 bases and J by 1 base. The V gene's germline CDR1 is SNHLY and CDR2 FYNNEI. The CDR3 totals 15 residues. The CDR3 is CASKTSGSSYNEQFF. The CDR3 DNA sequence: TGTGCCAGCAAGACTAGCGGGAGTTCCTACAATGAGCAGTTCTTC.

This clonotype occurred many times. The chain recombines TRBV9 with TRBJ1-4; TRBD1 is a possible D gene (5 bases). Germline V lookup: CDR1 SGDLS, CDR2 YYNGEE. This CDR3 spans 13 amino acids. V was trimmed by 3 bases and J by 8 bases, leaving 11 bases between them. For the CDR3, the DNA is TGTGCCAGCAGCGAAAGCCGGGGGGAAAAACTGTTTTTT. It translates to CASSESRGEKLFF.

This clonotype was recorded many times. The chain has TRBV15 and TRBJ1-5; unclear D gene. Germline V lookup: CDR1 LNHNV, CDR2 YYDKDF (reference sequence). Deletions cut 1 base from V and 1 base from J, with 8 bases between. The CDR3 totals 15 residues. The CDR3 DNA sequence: TGTGCCACCAGCAGAGCGGGGTTGAGCAATCAGCCCCAGCATTTT. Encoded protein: CATSRAGLSNQPQHF.

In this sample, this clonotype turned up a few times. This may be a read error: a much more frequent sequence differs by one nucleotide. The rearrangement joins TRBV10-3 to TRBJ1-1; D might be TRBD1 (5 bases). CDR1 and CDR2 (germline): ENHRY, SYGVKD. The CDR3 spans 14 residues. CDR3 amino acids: CAFSESRGVTEAFF. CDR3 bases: TGTGCCTTCAGTGAGTCGAGAGGGGTCACTGAAGCTTTCTTT.

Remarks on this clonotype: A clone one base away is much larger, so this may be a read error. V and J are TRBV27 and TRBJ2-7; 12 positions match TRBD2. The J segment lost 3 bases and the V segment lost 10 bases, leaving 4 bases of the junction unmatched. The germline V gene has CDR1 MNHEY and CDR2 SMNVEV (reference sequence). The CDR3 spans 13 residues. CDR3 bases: TGTGCCAACTCACTAGCGGGAGGCTACGAGCAGTACTTC. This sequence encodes CANSLAGGYEQYF.

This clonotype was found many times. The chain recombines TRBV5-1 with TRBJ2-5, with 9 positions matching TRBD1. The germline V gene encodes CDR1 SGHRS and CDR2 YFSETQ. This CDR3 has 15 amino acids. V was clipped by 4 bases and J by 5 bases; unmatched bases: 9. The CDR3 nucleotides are TGCGCCAGCAGCGTGGGACAGGGAGGCGGGGAGACCCAGTACTTC. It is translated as CASSVGQGGGETQYF.

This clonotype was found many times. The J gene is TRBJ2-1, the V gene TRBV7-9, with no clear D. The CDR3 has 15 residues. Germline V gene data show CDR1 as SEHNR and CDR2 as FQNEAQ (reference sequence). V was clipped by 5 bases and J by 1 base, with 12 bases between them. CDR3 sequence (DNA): TGTGCCAGCAGCAATTCTTTAGGGTCCTACAATGAGCAGTTCTTC. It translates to CASSNSLGSYNEQFF.

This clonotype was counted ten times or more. The CDR3 sequence is CASSQRTSGNEQFF. CDR3 bases: TGTGCCAGCAGCCAACGGACTAGCGGAAATGAGCAGTTCTTC. The chain uses TRBV16 and TRBJ2-1, with 10 bases that match TRBD2. Germline V CDR1 and CDR2: KGHSY, FQNENV. V gave up 2 bases and J gave up 7 bases; unmatched junction bases: 2. The CDR3 loop spans 14 amino acids.